What follows is one T cell receptor beta chain and its context. Its antigen is currently not known. This record belongs to a study of T cells expressing NK-cell markers (dated by TCRdb to between 2020 and 2021). Study-level background: Fewer than ten donors provided sorted CD3+CD56+NKG2C+, CD3+CD56+NKG2C- and CD3+CD56-NKG2C+ T-cell subsets, whose TCR beta-chain repertoires were profiled. The study sequenced eight donors, all healthy volunteers chosen at random: three men and five women. Seven of the eight sequenced donors were HCMV-seropositive and one was HCMV-seronegative. Sequencing of the libraries produced 2 x 150 bp reads on Illumina HiSeq 2000/2500, MiSeq or NextSeq. Here is what the overall study found, with its caveats: Those dominant clonotypes were again the most abundant among CD3+CD56-NKG2C+ cells in a few donors, at roughly 25-60.1%. Whether the expanded NKG2C-expressing T cell clones were specific for HCMV antigens remained unclear. For 6 or 7 donors, the dominant CD3+CD56+NKG2C+ clonotypes were among the top 10 CD8+ clonotypes and accounted for about 1.0-8% of CD8+ T cells.

HCMV serostatus was determined by detecting HCMV-specific IgG in serum with a commercial ELISA kit. Ficoll density gradient centrifugation was used to isolate peripheral blood mononuclear cells from blood. Sequencing instrument: Illumina HiSeq 2000. The TCR beta cDNA libraries were made using 5'RACE template switching, a step that added both a universal primer site and unique molecular identifiers. cDNA synthesis was primed from the TCR beta constant segment and was followed by two successive PCR amplification steps. In the authors' own workflow: MIGEC was used to demultiplex reads and group the reads by UMI, and MiTCR was used to assemble and quantify clonotypes. To remove erroneous sequences, TCR cDNA sequences were retained only when supported by two or more reads. The tcR package was used for downstream repertoire analysis, and clonotypes were matched across fractions by CDR3 nucleotide sequence plus V segment. VDJmatch was used to annotate antigen specificity against VDJdb, with one amino acid substitution allowed in CDR3. Each entry corresponds to one CDR3 protein sequence from reads that TCRdb reprocessed, and DNA is not given. The authors' filters were not applied to this entry. This sample's listing comprises over 150,000 distinct CDR3 sequences. The top ten hold about 39% of the sample.

CDR1 DFQATT and CDR2 SNEGSKA were looked up in the germline V gene (reference sequence). Including cysteine and phenylalanine, the CDR3 has 14 amino acids. No DNA has been recorded. The chain couples TRBV20-1 to TRBJ2-1. The sequenced material came from blood T cells: a sorted CD56 or NKG2C T cell subset, CD4+ or CD8+ T cells, or bulk PBMC T cells (not recorded which). The TCR was taken from a woman in her fifties or sixties in good health. Donor details come from another sample of the same person, matched by shared clones. The encoded CDR3 is CSARGGRSYNEQFF.